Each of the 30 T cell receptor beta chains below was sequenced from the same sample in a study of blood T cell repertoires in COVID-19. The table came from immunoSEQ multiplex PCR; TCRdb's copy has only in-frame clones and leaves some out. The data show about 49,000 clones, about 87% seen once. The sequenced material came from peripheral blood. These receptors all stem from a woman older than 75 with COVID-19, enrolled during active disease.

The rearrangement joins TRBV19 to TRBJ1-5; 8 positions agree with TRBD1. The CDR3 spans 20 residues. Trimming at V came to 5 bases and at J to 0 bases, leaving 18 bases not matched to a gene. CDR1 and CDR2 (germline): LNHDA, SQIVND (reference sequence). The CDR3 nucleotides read TGTGCCAGTAGTCATCTCACAGGGGGTACCAGTCTGTATAGCAATCAGCCCCAGCATTTT. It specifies CASSHLTGGTSLYSNQPQHF.

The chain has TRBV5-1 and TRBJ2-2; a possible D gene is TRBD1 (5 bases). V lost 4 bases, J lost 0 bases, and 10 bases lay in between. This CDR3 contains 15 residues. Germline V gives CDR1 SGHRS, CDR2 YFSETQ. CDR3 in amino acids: CASSLDRTNTGELFF. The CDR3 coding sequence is TGCGCCAGCAGCCTTGACAGAACGAACACCGGGGAGCTGTTTTTT.

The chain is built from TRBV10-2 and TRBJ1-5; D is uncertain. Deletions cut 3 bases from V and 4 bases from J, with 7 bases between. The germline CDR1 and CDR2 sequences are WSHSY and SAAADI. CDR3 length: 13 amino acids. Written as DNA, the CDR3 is TGCGCCAGCAGTGAAACCGGGAATCAGCCCCAGCATTTT. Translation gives CASSETGNQPQHF.

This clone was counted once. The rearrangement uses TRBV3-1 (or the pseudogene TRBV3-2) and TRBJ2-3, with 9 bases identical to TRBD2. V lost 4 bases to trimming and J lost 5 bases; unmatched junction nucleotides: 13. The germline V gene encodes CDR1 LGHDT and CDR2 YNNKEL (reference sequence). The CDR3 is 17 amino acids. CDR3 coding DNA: TGTGCCAGCAGCCCCCGGAAGGGCGGGGGGGCCCGAGATACGCAGTATTTT. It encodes CASSPRKGGGARDTQYF.

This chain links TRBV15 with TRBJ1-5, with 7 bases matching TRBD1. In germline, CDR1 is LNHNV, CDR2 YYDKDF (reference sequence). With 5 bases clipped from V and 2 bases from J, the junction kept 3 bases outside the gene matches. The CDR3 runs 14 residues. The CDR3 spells CATSAQGGNQPQHF. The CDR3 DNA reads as TGTGCCACCAGCGCTCAGGGGGGCAATCAGCCCCAGCATTTT.

The CDR3 DNA reads TGTGCCAGTAGTCTATGGTGGGGCAGGGGCAGCAATCAGCCCCAGCATTTT. Protein sequence: CASSLWWGRGSNQPQHF. This sequence joins TRBV19 and TRBJ1-5; TRBD1 is a possible D gene (6 bases). The CDR3 covers 17 residues. Germline CDR1 and CDR2: LNHDA and SQIVND (reference sequence). V shed 5 bases and J shed 1 base, with 18 bases lying between them. Based on the CDR3 plus reference TRBV19 and TRBJ1-5, the full variable domain is DGGITQSPKYLFRKEGQNVTLSCEQNLNHDAMYWYRQDPGQGLRLIYYSQIVNDFQKGDIAEGYSVSREKKESFPLTVTSAQKNPTAFYLCASSLWWGRGSNQPQHFGDGTRLSIL.

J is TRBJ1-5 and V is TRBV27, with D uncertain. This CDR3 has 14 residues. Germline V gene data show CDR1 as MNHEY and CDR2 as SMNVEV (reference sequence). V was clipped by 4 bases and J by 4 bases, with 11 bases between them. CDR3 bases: TGTGCCAGCAGTTCCCCCTCGGGGAATCAGCCCCAGCATTTT. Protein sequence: CASSSPSGNQPQHF.

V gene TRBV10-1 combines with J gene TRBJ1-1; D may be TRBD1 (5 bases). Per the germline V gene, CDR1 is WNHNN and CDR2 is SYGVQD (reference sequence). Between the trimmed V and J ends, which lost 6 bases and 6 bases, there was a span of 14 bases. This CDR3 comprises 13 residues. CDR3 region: CASRSGPGAEAFF. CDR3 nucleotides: TGCGCCAGCAGGAGTGGCCCGGGGGCTGAAGCTTTCTTT.

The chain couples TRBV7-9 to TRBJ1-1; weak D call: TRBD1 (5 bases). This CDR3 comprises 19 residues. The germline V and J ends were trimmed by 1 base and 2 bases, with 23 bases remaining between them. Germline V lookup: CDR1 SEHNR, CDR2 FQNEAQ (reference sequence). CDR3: CASSLGFGRRRGLNTEAFF. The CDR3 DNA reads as TGTGCCAGCAGCTTAGGCTTTGGCCGAAGAAGGGGATTAAACACTGAAGCTTTCTTT.

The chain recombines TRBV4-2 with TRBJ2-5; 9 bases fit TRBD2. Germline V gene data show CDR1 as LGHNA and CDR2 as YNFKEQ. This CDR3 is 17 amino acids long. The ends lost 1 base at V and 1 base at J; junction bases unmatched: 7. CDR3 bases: TGTGCCAGCAGCCAAGTCTCGCTAGCGGGGCGCCAAGAGACCCAGTACTTC. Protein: CASSQVSLAGRQETQYF.

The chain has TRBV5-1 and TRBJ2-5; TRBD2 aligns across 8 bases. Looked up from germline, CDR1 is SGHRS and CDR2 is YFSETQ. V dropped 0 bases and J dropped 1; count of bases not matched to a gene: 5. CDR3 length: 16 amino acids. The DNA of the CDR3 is TGCGCCAGCAGCTTGGGTCCCGCGGGGGGCCAAGAGACCCAGTACTTC. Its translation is CASSLGPAGGQETQYF.

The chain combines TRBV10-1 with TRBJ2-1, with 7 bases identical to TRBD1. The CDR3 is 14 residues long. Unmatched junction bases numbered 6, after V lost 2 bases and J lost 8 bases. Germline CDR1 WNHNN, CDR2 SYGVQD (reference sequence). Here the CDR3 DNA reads TGCGCCAGCAGTGAGACCGACAGGGCGGATGAGCAGTTCTTC. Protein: CASSETDRADEQFF.

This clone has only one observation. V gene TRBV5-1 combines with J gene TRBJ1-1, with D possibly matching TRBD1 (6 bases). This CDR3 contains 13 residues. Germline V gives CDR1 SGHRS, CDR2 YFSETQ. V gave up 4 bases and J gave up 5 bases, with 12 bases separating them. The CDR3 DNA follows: TGCGCCAGCAGCGCCCTACAGGGAACTGAAGCTTTCTTT. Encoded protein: CASSALQGTEAFF. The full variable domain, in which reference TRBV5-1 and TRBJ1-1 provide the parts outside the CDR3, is KAGVTQTPRYLIKTRGQQVTLSCSPISGHRSVSWYQQTPGQGLQFLFEYFSETQRNKGNFPGRFSGRQFSNSRSEMNVSTLELGDSALYLCASSALQGTEAFFGQGTRLTVV.

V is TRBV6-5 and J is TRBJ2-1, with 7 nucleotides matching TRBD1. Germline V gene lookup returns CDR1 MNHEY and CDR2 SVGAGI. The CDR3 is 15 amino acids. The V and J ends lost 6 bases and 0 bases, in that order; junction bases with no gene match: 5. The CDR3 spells CASSRTGNSYNEQFF. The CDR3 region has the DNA TGTGCCAGCAGCCGGACAGGCAACTCCTACAATGAGCAGTTCTTC.

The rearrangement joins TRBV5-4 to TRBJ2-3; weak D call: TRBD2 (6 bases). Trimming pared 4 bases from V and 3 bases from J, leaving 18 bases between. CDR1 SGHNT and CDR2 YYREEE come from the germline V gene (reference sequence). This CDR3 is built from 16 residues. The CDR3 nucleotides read TGTGCCAGCAGCCCTAGGACTGCCGGGAGAACAGATACGCAGTATTTT. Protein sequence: CASSPRTAGRTDTQYF. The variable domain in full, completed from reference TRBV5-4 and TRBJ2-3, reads ETGVTQSPTHLIKTRGQQVTLRCSSQSGHNTVSWYQQALGQGPQFIFQYYREEENGRGNFPPRFSGLQFPNYSSELNVNALELDDSALYLCASSPRTAGRTDTQYFGPGTRLTVL.

CDR3 protein: CASSLALRSPLHF. CDR3 coding DNA: TGTGCCAGCAGCTTAGCGTTGAGATCACCCCTCCACTTT. This sequence joins TRBV7-9 and TRBJ1-6, with D unresolved. Trimming cost V 0 bases and J 10 bases, with 7 bases left between them. The CDR3 length is 13 residues. The V gene's germline CDR1 is SEHNR and CDR2 FQNEAQ (reference sequence).

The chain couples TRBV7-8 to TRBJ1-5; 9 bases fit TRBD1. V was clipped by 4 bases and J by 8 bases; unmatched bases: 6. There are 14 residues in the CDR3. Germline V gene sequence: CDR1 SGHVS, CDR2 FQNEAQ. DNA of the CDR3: TGTGCCAGCAGCTCGTACAGGGGGCCGAAGCCCCAGCATTTT. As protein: CASSSYRGPKPQHF.

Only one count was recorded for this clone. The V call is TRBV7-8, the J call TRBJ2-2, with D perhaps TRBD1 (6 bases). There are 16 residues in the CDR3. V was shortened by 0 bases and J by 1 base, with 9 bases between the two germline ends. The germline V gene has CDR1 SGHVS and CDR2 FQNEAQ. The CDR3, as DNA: TGTGCCAGCAGCTTAGCGGGACACAGGAACACCGGGGAGCTGTTTTTT. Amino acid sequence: CASSLAGHRNTGELFF.

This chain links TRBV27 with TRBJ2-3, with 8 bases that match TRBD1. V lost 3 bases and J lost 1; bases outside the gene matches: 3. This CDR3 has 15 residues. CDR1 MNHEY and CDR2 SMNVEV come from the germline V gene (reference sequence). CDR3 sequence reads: CASSFQGARTDTQYF. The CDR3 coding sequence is TGTGCCAGCAGTTTTCAGGGGGCCCGCACAGATACGCAGTATTTT.

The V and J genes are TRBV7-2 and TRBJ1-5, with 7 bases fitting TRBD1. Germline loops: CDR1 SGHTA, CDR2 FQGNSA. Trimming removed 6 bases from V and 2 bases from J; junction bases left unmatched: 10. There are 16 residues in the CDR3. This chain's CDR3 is CASSTQGMIGNQPQHF. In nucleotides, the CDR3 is TGTGCCAGCAGTACACAGGGGATGATTGGCAATCAGCCCCAGCATTTT. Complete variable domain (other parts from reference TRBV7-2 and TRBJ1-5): GAGVSQSPSNKVTEKGKDVELRCDPISGHTALYWYRQSLGQGLEFLIYFQGNSAPDKSGLPSDRFSAERTGGSVSTLTIQRTQQEDSAVYLCASSTQGMIGNQPQHFGDGTRLSIL.

CDR3 sequence reads: CASSSALLTGETQYF. CDR3 in DNA: TGCGCCAGCAGCTCGGCTTTACTCACGGGAGAGACCCAGTACTTC. The rearrangement joins TRBV5-1 to TRBJ2-5; D is undetermined. The CDR3 sequence is 15 residues long. Looked up from germline, CDR1 is SGHRS and CDR2 is YFSETQ. Trimming pared 3 bases from V and 4 bases from J, leaving 16 bases between.

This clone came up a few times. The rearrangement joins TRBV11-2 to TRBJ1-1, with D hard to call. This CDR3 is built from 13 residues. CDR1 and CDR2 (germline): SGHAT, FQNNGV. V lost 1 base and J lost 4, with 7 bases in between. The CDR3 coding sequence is TGTGCCAGCAGCTTAGTTCCCCGCACTGAAGCTTTCTTT. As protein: CASSLVPRTEAFF.

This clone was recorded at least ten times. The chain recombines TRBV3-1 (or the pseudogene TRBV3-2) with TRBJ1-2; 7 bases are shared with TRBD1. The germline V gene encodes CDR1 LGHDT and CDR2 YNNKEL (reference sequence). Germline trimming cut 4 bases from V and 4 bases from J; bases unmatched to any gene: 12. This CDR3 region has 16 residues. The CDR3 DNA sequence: TGTGCCAGCAGCCCTCAACCGGGACAGAGCCCCTATGGCTACACCTTC. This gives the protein CASSPQPGQSPYGYTF.

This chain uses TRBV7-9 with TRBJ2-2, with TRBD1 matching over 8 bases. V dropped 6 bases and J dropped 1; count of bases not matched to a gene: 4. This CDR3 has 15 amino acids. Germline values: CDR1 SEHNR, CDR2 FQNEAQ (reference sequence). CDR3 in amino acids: CASRPGTGNTGELFF. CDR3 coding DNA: TGTGCCAGCAGACCCGGGACAGGGAACACCGGGGAGCTGTTTTTT.

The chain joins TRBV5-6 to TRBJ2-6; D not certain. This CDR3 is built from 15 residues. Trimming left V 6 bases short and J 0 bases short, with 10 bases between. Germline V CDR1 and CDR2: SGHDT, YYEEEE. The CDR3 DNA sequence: TGTGCCAGCATGCTCCAACTCTCTGGGGCCAACGTCCTGACTTTC. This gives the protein CASMLQLSGANVLTF.

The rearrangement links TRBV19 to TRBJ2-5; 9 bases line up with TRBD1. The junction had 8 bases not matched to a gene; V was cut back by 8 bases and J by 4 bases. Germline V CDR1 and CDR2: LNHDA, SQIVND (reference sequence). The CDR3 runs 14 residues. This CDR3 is CASGRDRVGETQYF. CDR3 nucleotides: TGTGCCAGTGGCCGGGACAGGGTTGGAGAGACCCAGTACTTC.

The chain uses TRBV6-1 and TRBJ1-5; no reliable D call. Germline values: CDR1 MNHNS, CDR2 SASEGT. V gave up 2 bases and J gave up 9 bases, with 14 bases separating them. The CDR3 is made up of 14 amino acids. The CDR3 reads CASSELTAPSPQHF. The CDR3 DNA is TGTGCCAGCAGTGAACTCACAGCCCCATCGCCCCAGCATTTT.

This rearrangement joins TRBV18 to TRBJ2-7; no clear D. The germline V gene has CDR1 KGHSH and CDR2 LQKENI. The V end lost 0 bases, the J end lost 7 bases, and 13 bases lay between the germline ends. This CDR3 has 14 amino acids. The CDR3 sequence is CASSPPGRHGEQYF. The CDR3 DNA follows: TGTGCCAGCTCACCACCAGGCAGGCATGGGGAGCAGTACTTC.

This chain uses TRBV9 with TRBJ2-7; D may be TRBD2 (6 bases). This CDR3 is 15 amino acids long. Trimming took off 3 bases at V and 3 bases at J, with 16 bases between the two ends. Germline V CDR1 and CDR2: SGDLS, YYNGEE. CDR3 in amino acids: CASSAAGTSFYEQYF. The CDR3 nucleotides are TGTGCCAGCAGCGCCGCCGGGACTTCATTCTACGAGCAGTACTTC.

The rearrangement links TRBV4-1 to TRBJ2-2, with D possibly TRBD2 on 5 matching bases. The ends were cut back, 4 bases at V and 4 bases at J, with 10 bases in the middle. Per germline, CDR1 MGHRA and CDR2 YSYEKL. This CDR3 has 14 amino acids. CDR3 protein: CASSLASSTGELFF. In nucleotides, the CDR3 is TGCGCCAGCAGCCTGGCTAGCAGCACCGGGGAGCTGTTTTTT.